This T cell receptor (beta chain) derives from a study of CD8 T cells in Susac syndrome. The multiple sclerosis control group consisted of treatment-naive patients whose relapsing-remitting disease, which was either stable or active, fulfilled revised McDonald criteria. Negative isolation was applied to CD8+ and CD4+ T cells, and FACS enrichment was applied to TEMRA cells. Per the germline V gene, CDR1 is LNHDA and CDR2 is SQIVND (reference sequence). Trimming took 8 bases from V and 1 from J, leaving 12 bases between them. The CDR3 loop spans 14 amino acids. An input of about 0.5 to 1 ug of RNA was subjected to reverse transcription using random hexamers. Via MiXCR, TCRdb re-called the immunoSEQ multiplex PCR reads, giving one row per CDR3 protein. This sample yields 130,000 or so distinct CDR3 sequences, of which 80% to 85% are seen a single time; around 0.5% belongs to the top ten.

This receptor was obtained from a human donor with multiple sclerosis. Sequenced: CD8+ T cells from PBMCs. The gene calls are TRBV19 and TRBJ2-1; no clear D. The CDR3 DNA follows: TGTGCCAGTGGTTGGACCCGATCCTACAATGAGCAGTTCTTC. This translates into CASGWTRSYNEQFF. Filled out from reference TRBV19 and TRBJ2-1, the complete variable domain reads DGGITQSPKYLFRKEGQNVTLSCEQNLNHDAMYWYRQDPGQGLRLIYYSQIVNDFQKGDIAEGYSVSREKKESFPLTVTSAQKNPTAFYLCASGWTRSYNEQFFGPGTRLTVL.